This is a list of T cell receptor beta chains from one sample in a study of shared clonotypes between healthy human individuals. TCRdb's copy holds only in-frame clones and misses some; the assay was immunoSEQ multiplex PCR. The table has roughly 2 million clones, approximately 94% seen once. The sample was naive CD4+ T cells sorted from blood. The receptor set was obtained from a man aged 18 to 29 in good health. Both conserved end residues are part of each CDR3. The order of the fields is clone size, D gene, J gene, V gene, CDR3 DNA, CDR3 protein. D genes are given only for firm matches. Clone sizes are given selectively: once, few, many, or a class where the clone is expanded.

>.|TRBD1|TRBJ1-1|TRBV10-3
TGTGCCATCAGTAAAGACAGGGTCACTGAAGCTTTCTTT
CAISKDRVTEAFF
>.|.|TRBJ2-4|TRBV5-4
TGTGCCAGCAGCTTGGTGGGGGGTCTCGGCCAAAACATTCAGTACTTC
CASSLVGGLGQNIQYF
>.|.|TRBJ2-7|TRBV29-1
TGCAGCGTTGTGGAACTCACCTACGAGCAGTACTTC
CSVVELTYEQYF
>.|.|TRBJ1-5|TRBV7-9
TGTGCCACCGGGGACGTTGTAAGTCAGCCCCAGCATTTT
CATGDVVSQPQHF
>.|.|TRBJ1-6|TRBV6-5
TGTGCCAGCAGACCAGGGTTAGGGAATTCACCCCTCCACTTT
CASRPGLGNSPLHF
>once|.|TRBJ1-2|TRBV28
TGTGCCAGCAGTTTACGGGGATATGGCTACACCTTC
CASSLRGYGYTF
>.|.|TRBJ2-6|TRBV29-1
TGCAGCGTTGCAGGGTCTGGGGCCAACGTCCTGACTTTC
CSVAGSGANVLTF
>.|.|TRBJ1-4|TRBV29-1
TGCAGCGTTTATTCTGAGGGGAATGAAAAACTGTTTTTT
CSVYSEGNEKLFF
>.|.|TRBJ2-7|TRBV30
TGTGCCTGGAGTGGTCCGTACGAGCAGTACTTC
CAWSGPYEQYF
>.|.|TRBJ2-1|TRBV9
TGTGCCAGCAGCGTAGTCGGAAGCTCCTACAATGAGCAGTTCTTC
CASSVVGSSYNEQFF
>.|.|TRBJ2-7|TRBV28
TGTGCCAGCAGTTCCGCCGGGAAGTCCGGCTACGAGCAGTACTTC
CASSSAGKSGYEQYF
>.|.|TRBJ1-1|TRBV28
TGTGCCAGCAGACTAGACAGGAGGATGAACACTGAAGCTTTCTTT
CASRLDRRMNTEAFF
>.|.|TRBJ2-3|TRBV19
TGTGCCACCCAAGCCTCGGCGGATACGCAGTATTTT
CATQASADTQYF
>.|.|TRBJ1-2|TRBV10-2
TGCGCCAGCAGTGAGTCAGCGGGGCGAGGCTACACCTTC
CASSESAGRGYTF
>.|TRBD2|TRBJ2-1|TRBV11-2
TGTGCCAGCAGCTTAGCCGGCGGGAGGACGTATGAGCAGTTCTTC
CASSLAGGRTYEQFF
>.|.|TRBJ2-7|TRBV28
TGTGCCAGCAGCCGACCAGCCTCCTACGAGCAGTACTTC
CASSRPASYEQYF
>.|.|TRBJ1-1|TRBV10-3
TGTGCCATCAGCCAGACAGCTGTGAACACTGAAGCTTTCTTT
CAISQTAVNTEAFF
>.|TRBD1|TRBJ2-2|TRBV5-1
TGCGCCAGCAGCTCGGGACAGGGGAGCACCGGGGAGCTGTTTTTT
CASSSGQGSTGELFF
>.|.|TRBJ1-1|TRBV19
TGTGCCAGTAGTATTTGGGGGGCTGGCACTGAAGCTTTCTTT
CASSIWGAGTEAFF
>.|.|TRBJ2-1|TRBV28
TGTGCCAGCAGTCGGCTGGGTGAGCAGTTCTTC
CASSRLGEQFF
>.|.|TRBJ1-1|TRBV7-8
TGTGCCAGCAGCTTACACAGGGCCGGGGCGAACACTGAAGCTTTCTTT
CASSLHRAGANTEAFF
>.|TRBD2|TRBJ2-5|TRBV29-1
TGCAGCGTTGGGTTGTTGGGTACCTGGAGCGGGAGGGCCCCAGAGACCCAGTACTTC
CSVGLLGTWSGRAPETQYF
>.|.|TRBJ2-7|TRBV13
TGTGCCAGCAGCTTCAACTCGGGACGAGACTACGAGCAGTACTTC
CASSFNSGRDYEQYF
>.|TRBD1|TRBJ1-6|TRBV7-2
TGTGCCAGCAGCTTAGGGGACAGGGCTCGGTCACCCCTCCACTTT
CASSLGDRARSPLHF
>.|.|TRBJ2-2|TRBV5-1
TGCGCCAGCAGCTTGGCAGAAGGGAACACCGGGGAGCTGTTTTTT
CASSLAEGNTGELFF
>.|TRBD2|TRBJ2-1|TRBV14
TGTGCCAGCAGCCAAACTAGCGGGAGGGGGCAGTTCTTC
CASSQTSGRGQFF
>.|.|TRBJ2-2|TRBV7-2
TGTGCCAGCAGCTTAGGCGGGGTAAACACCGGGGAGCTGTTTTTT
CASSLGGVNTGELFF
>.|TRBD2|TRBJ2-3|TRBV4-3
TGCGCCAGCAGCCAAAGAGTGACTAGCGGGGTACTGGATACGCAGTATTTT
CASSQRVTSGVLDTQYF
>.|.|TRBJ2-2|TRBV2
TGTGCCAGCAGTGAGGAGGGACCCGGGGAGCTGTTTTTT
CASSEEGPGELFF
>.|.|TRBJ2-5|TRBV6-1
TGTGCCAGCAGTGATCCCTTTTTAGAAGAGACCCAGTACTTC
CASSDPFLEETQYF
>.|.|TRBJ1-5|TRBV4-2
TGTGCCAGCAGCCAAGACAGGGGACGCCAGCCCCAGCATTTT
CASSQDRGRQPQHF
>.|TRBD2|TRBJ2-1|TRBV14
TGTGCCAGCAGCCAAGAAAGACTAGCGGGAGGTTCGTACAATGAGCAGTTCTTC
CASSQERLAGGSYNEQFF
>.|.|TRBJ1-1|TRBV30
TGTGCCTGGAGGTGGGGGACGAACACTGAAGCTTTCTTT
CAWRWGTNTEAFF
>.|.|TRBJ1-4|TRBV9
TGTGCCAGCAGCGAGAGACCCACAGAAACTAATGAAAAACTGTTTTTT
CASSERPTETNEKLFF
>.|TRBD1|TRBJ2-5|TRBV7-2
TGTGCCAGCAGCCCACAACTGACAGGGTCAGAGACCCAGTACTTC
CASSPQLTGSETQYF
>.|.|TRBJ1-1|TRBV6-6
TGTGCCAGCAGTTACCCAGGCAACACTGAAGCTTTCTTT
CASSYPGNTEAFF
>.|.|TRBJ1-4|TRBV6-1
TGTGCCAGCAGTGAATCTTGGGCGGTTAATGAAAAACTGTTTTTT
CASSESWAVNEKLFF
>.|.|TRBJ2-7|TRBV14
TGTGCCAGCAGCCAAGTGGGCTGGGGGAACTCCTACGAGCAGTACTTC
CASSQVGWGNSYEQYF
>.|.|TRBJ1-6|TRBV7-2
TGTGCCAGCAGCGCCCACCCGGGCGGGTCACCCCTCCACTTT
CASSAHPGGSPLHF
>.|.|TRBJ1-2|TRBV18
TGTGCCAGCTCACCGGAGTCCGCTAACTATGGCTACACCTTC
CASSPESANYGYTF
>.|.|TRBJ2-5|TRBV19
TGTGCCAGTAGCCCTCCGGGACCCATTATGTCGACCCAGTACTTC
CASSPPGPIMSTQYF
>.|.|TRBJ1-4|TRBV5-1
TGCGCCAGCAGCACGGGGCCTAATGAAAAACTGTTTTTT
CASSTGPNEKLFF
>.|TRBD1|TRBJ2-7|TRBV5-1
TGCGCCAGCAGCGCGGGACAGGGCCCGATCTACGAGCAGTACTTC
CASSAGQGPIYEQYF
>.|TRBD2|TRBJ2-7|TRBV5-4
TGTGCCAGCAGCTACCGCGGGGGGGACGAGCAGTACTTC
CASSYRGGDEQYF
>.|.|TRBJ1-2|TRBV5-6
TGTGCCAGCAGTATGTGGGCCTCCCCAAAGTCGAGTGGCTACACCTTC
CASSMWASPKSSGYTF
>.|TRBD2|TRBJ2-3|TRBV27
TGTGCCAGCAGTTTAGGCGGGAGAATAACAGATACGCAGTATTTT
CASSLGGRITDTQYF
>.|TRBD1|TRBJ2-1|TRBV6-1
TGTGCCAGTAGGGGACAGGGGGTCTCCTACAATGAGCAGTTCTTC
CASRGQGVSYNEQFF
>once|.|TRBJ1-2|TRBV28
TGTGCCAGCAGCACCAGTAACTATGGCTACACCTTC
CASSTSNYGYTF
>.|.|TRBJ2-7|TRBV30
TGTGCCTGGAGTGTCGGAGGGAGCCTAGGCGAGCAGTACTTC
CAWSVGGSLGEQYF
>.|TRBD1|TRBJ2-1|TRBV28
TGTGCCAGCAGGCCACCGCCGGGACAGTTGAGCTCGGGGTCCTACAATGAGCAGTTCTTC
CASRPPPGQLSSGSYNEQFF
>.|.|TRBJ1-5|TRBV7-8
TGTGCCAGCAGCGTTAGGGACTTCAGCAATCAGCCCCAGCATTTT
CASSVRDFSNQPQHF